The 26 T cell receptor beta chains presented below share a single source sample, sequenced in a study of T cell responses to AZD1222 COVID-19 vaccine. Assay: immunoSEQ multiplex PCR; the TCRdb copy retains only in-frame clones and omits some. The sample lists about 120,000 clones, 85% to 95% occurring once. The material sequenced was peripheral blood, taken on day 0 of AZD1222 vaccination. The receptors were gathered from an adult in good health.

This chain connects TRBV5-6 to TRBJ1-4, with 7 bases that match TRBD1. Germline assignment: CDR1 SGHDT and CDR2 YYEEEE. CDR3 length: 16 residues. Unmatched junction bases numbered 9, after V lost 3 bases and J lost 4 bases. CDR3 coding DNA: TGTGCCAGCAGCTCACTCACCGGGACAGTTAATGAAAAACTGTTTTTT. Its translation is CASSSLTGTVNEKLFF.

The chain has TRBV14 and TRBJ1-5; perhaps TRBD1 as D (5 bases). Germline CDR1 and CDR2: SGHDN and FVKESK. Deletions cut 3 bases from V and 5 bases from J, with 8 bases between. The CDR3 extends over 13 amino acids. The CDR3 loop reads CASSQTEYQPQHF. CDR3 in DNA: TGTGCCAGCAGCCAGACAGAATATCAGCCCCAGCATTTT.

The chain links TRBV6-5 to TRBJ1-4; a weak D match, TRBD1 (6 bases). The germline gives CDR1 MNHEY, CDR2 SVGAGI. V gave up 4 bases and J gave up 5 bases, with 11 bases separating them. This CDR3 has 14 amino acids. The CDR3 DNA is TGTGCCAGCAGTTCCCAGGGGTACAATGAAAAACTGTTTTTT. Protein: CASSSQGYNEKLFF.

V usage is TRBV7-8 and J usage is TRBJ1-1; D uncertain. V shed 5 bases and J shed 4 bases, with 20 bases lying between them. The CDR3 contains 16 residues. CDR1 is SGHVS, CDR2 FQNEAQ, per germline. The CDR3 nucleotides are TGTGCCAGCAGCCAGTATTTGAGGGAGGTGAGCACTGAAGCTTTCTTT. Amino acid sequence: CASSQYLREVSTEAFF.

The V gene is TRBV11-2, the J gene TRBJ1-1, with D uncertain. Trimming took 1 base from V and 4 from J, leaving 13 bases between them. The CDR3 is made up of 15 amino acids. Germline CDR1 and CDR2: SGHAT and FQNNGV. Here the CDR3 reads CASSLGPGRSTEAFF. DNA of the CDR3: TGTGCCAGCAGCTTAGGCCCGGGCCGCTCCACTGAAGCTTTCTTT.

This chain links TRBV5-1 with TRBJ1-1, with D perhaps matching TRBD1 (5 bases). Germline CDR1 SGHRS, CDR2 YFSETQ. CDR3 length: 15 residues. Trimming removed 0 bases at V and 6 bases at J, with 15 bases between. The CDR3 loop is CASSLEAGRGAEAFF. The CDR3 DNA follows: TGCGCCAGCAGCTTGGAGGCAGGGAGAGGGGCTGAAGCTTTCTTT.

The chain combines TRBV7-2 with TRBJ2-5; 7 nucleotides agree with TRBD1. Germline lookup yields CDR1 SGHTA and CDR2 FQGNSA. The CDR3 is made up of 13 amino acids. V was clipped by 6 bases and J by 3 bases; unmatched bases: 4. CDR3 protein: CASSRDREETQYF. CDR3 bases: TGTGCCAGCAGTCGCGACAGGGAAGAGACCCAGTACTTC. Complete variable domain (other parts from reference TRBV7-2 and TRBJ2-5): GAGVSQSPSNKVTEKGKDVELRCDPISGHTALYWYRQSLGQGLEFLIYFQGNSAPDKSGLPSDRFSAERTGGSVSTLTIQRTQQEDSAVYLCASSRDREETQYFGPGTRLLVL.

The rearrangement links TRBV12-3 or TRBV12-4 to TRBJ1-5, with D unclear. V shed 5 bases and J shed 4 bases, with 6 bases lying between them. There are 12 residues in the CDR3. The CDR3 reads CASSTQNQPQHF. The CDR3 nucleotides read TGTGCCAGCAGTACACAGAATCAGCCCCAGCATTTT.

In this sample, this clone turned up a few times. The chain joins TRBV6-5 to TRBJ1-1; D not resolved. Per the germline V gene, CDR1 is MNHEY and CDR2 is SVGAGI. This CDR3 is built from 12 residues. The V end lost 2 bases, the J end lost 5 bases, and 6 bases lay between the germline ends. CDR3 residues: CASSYVGTEAFF. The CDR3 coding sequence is TGTGCCAGCAGTTACGTGGGGACTGAAGCTTTCTTT.

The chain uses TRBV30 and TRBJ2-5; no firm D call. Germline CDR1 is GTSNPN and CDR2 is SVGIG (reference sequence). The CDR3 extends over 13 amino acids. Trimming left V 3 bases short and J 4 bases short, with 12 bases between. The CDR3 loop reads CAWRSSARETQYF. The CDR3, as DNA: TGTGCCTGGAGATCGTCGGCGCGAGAGACCCAGTACTTC.

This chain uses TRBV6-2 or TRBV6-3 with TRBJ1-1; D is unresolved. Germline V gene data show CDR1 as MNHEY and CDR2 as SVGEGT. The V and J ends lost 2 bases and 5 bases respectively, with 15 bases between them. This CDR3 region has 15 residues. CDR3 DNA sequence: TGTGCCAGCAGTTACACCGACACCCTGTTTACTGAAGCTTTCTTT. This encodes CASSYTDTLFTEAFF.

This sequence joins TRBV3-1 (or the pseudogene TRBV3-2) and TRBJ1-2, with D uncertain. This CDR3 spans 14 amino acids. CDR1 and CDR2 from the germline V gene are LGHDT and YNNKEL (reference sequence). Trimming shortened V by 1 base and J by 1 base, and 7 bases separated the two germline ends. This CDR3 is CASSQGSGNYGYTF. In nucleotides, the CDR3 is TGTGCCAGCAGCCAAGGAAGCGGTAACTATGGCTACACCTTC.

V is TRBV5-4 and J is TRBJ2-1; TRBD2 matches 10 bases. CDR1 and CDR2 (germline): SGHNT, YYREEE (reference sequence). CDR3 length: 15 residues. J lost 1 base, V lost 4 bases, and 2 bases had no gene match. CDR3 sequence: CASSPSGGSYNEQFF. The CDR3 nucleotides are TGTGCCAGCAGCCCTAGCGGGGGTTCCTACAATGAGCAGTTCTTC.

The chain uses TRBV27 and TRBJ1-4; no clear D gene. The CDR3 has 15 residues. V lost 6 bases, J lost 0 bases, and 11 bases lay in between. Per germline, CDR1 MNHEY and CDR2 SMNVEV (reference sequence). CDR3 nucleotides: TGTGCCAGCAGCCTTATCCTAGCAACTAATGAAAAACTGTTTTTT. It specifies CASSLILATNEKLFF.

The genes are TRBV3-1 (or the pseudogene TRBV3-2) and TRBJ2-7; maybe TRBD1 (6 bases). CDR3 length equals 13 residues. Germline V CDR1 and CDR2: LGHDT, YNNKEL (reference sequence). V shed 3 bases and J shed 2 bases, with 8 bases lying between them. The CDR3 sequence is CASSHQGTYEQYF. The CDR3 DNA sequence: TGTGCCAGCAGCCACCAGGGGACCTACGAGCAGTACTTC.

This CDR3 is CASSPMSGPYYGYTF. The CDR3 DNA sequence: TGTGCCAGCTCACCAATGTCAGGGCCCTACTATGGCTACACCTTC. This rearrangement joins TRBV18 to TRBJ1-2, with D maybe TRBD1 (5 bases). V was pared by 2 bases and J by 3 bases, with 13 bases between. CDR3 length: 15 residues. Per germline, CDR1 KGHSH and CDR2 LQKENI.

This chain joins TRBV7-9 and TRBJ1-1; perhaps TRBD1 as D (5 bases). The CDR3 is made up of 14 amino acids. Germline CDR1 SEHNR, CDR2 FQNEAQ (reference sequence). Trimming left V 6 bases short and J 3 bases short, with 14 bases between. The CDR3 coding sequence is TGTGCCAGCAGAGAAGGGGAGGGAGACACTGAAGCTTTCTTT. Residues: CASREGEGDTEAFF.

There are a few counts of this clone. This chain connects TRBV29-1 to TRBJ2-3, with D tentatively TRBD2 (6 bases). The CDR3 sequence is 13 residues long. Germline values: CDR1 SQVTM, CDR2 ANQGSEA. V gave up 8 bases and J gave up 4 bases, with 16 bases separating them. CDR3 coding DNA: TGCAGCCCCGAGGTAGGCGGGGCAGATACGCAGTATTTT. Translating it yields CSPEVGGADTQYF.

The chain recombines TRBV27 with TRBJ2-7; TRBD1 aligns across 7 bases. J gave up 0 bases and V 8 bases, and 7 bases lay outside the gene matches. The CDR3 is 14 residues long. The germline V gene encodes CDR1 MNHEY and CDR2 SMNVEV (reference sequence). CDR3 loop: CASRRDRSSYEQYF. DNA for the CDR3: TGTGCCAGCCGCCGGGACAGAAGCTCCTACGAGCAGTACTTC.

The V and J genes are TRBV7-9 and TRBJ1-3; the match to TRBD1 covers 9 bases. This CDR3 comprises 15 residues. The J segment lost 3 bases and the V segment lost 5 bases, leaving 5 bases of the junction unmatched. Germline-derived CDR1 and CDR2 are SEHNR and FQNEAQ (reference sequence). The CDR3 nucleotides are TGTGCCAGCAGCCGCACAGGGGGCATTGGAAACACCATATATTTT. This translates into CASSRTGGIGNTIYF.

The CDR3, as DNA: TGTGCCAGCAGCTTGGGTGCCTCGATCAGGGCCCAGCATTTT. Its translation is CASSLGASIRAQHF. V and J are TRBV5-6 and TRBJ1-5, with D tentatively TRBD1 (5 bases). Looked up from germline, CDR1 is SGHDT and CDR2 is YYEEEE. V lost 0 bases and J lost 11, with 15 bases in between. CDR3 length: 14 amino acids. Together with reference TRBV5-6 and TRBJ1-5, the CDR3 gives the full variable domain: DAGVTQSPTHLIKTRGQQVTLRCSPKSGHDTVSWYQQALGQGPQFIFQYYEEEERQRGNFPDRFSGHQFPNYSSELNVNALLLGDSALYLCASSLGASIRAQHFGDGTRLSIL.

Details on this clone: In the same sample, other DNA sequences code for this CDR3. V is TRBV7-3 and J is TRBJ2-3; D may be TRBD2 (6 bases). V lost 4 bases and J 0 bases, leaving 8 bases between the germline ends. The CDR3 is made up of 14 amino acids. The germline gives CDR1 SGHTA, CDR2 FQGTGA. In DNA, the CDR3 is TGTGCCAGCAGCTCCGGGACTAGCACAGATACGCAGTATTTT. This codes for CASSSGTSTDTQYF.

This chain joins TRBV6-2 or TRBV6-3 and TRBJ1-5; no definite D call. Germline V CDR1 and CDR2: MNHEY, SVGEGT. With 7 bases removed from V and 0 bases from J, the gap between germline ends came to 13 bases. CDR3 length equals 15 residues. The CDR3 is CASTPIDGSNQPQHF. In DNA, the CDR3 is TGTGCCAGCACCCCAATAGATGGTAGCAATCAGCCCCAGCATTTT.

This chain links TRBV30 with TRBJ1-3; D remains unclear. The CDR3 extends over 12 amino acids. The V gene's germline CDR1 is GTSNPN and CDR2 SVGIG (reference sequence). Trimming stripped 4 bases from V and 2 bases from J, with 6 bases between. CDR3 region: CAWKRAGNTIYF. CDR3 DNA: TGTGCCTGGAAAAGGGCTGGAAACACCATATATTTT.

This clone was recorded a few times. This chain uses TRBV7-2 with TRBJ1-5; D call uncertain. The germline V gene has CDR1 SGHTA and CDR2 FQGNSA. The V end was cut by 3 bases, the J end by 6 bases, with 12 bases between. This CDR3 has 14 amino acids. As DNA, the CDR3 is TGTGCCAGCAGCTTCTCCCGGGAGGGTCAGCCCCAGCATTTT. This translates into CASSFSREGQPQHF. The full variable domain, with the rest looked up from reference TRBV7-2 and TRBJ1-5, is GAGVSQSPSNKVTEKGKDVELRCDPISGHTALYWYRQSLGQGLEFLIYFQGNSAPDKSGLPSDRFSAERTGGSVSTLTIQRTQQEDSAVYLCASSFSREGQPQHFGDGTRLSIL.

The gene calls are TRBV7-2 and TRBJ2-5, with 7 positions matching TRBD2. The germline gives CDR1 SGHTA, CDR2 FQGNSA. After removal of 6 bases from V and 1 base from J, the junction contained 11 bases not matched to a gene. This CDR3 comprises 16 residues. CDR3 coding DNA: TGTGCCAGCAGTTCAGCGGGAACAATAGTCCAAGAGACCCAGTACTTC. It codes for CASSSAGTIVQETQYF. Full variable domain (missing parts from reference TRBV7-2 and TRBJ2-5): GAGVSQSPSNKVTEKGKDVELRCDPISGHTALYWYRQSLGQGLEFLIYFQGNSAPDKSGLPSDRFSAERTGGSVSTLTIQRTQQEDSAVYLCASSSAGTIVQETQYFGPGTRLLVL.